Shown below are 11 T cell receptor beta chains from a single sample sequenced in a study of blood T cell repertoires in COVID-19. Using immunoSEQ multiplex PCR, the repertoire was profiled, and TCRdb retains in-frame clones only, with some absent. The sample comprises approximately 300,000 clones, 85% of which are singletons, and around 2% rests with the top ten. Input material: PBMCs or T cells enriched from blood (not recorded which). The receptors come from a woman aged 25 to 39 who had been exposed to COVID-19.

This clone was observed a single time. J is TRBJ1-2 and V is TRBV3-1 (or the pseudogene TRBV3-2); 7 bases map to TRBD1. This CDR3 has 16 amino acids. The germline CDR1 and CDR2 sequences are LGHDT and YNNKEL (reference sequence). The ends lost 1 base at V and 4 bases at J; junction bases unmatched: 9. The CDR3 loop reads CASSQGQTGTFYGYTF. The CDR3 DNA sequence: TGTGCCAGCAGCCAAGGACAGACAGGGACCTTCTATGGCTACACCTTC.

This clone was observed a single time. The chain is built from TRBV7-2 and TRBJ2-7; TRBD2 aligns across 7 bases. CDR1 is SGHTA, CDR2 FQGNSA, per germline. This CDR3 spans 14 amino acids. The J segment lost 5 bases and the V segment lost 6 bases, leaving 10 bases of the junction unmatched. In DNA form, the CDR3 reads TGTGCCAGCAGGGAACGACTAGCTATACACGAGCAGTACTTC. It yields the protein CASRERLAIHEQYF.

The rearrangement joins TRBV3-1 (or the pseudogene TRBV3-2) to TRBJ1-3, with TRBD1 matching 9 bases. CDR1 is LGHDT and CDR2 is YNNKEL in the germline V gene (reference sequence). With V trimmed by 10 bases and J by 4 bases, 5 bases remained unmatched. The CDR3 has 13 residues. The CDR3 reads CATGGQGGNTIYF. CDR3 in DNA: TGTGCCACGGGGGGACAGGGAGGAAACACCATATATTTT.

In this sample, this clone turned up many times. This chain's CDR3 is CAWSVIRRGSSGNTIYF. The CDR3 DNA reads as TGTGCCTGGAGTGTAATCAGGCGAGGGAGTTCTGGAAACACCATATATTTT. This chain connects TRBV30 to TRBJ1-3; D ambiguous. Germline V gene lookup returns CDR1 GTSNPN and CDR2 SVGIG (reference sequence). Trimming took 0 bases from V and 1 from J, leaving 16 bases between them. This CDR3 has 17 amino acids.

The genes are TRBV5-1 and TRBJ1-1; TRBD1 agrees at 7 bases. Per germline, CDR1 SGHRS and CDR2 YFSETQ. V shed 5 bases, J shed 5 bases, and the junction held 12 bases outside the gene matches. The CDR3 covers 15 residues. CDR3 loop: CASSSGQPLSTEAFF. The CDR3 DNA follows: TGCGCCAGCAGTTCGGGACAGCCTTTGAGTACTGAAGCTTTCTTT.

The chain uses TRBV7-3 and TRBJ1-5; the D gene is possibly TRBD1 (6 bases). The CDR3 contains 14 residues. V was shortened by 5 bases and J by 7 bases, with 15 bases between the two germline ends. Per the germline V gene, CDR1 is SGHTA and CDR2 is FQGTGA. The CDR3 loop reads CASSPTAGEQPQHF. For the CDR3, the DNA is TGTGCCAGCAGCCCAACGGCAGGGGAACAGCCCCAGCATTTT.

The rearrangement links TRBV7-9 to TRBJ1-2; D gene unclear. The CDR3 sequence is 14 residues long. Germline V gene lookup returns CDR1 SEHNR and CDR2 FQNEAQ (reference sequence). V lost 7 bases and J 2 bases, leaving 14 bases between the germline ends. CDR3 coding DNA: TGTGCCAGCACCTCAACCGCGGTAAACTATGGCTACACCTTC. The encoded protein is CASTSTAVNYGYTF.

CDR3 sequence: CASSLGMNTEAFF. DNA of the CDR3: TGTGCCAGCAGCTTAGGTATGAACACTGAAGCTTTCTTT. This chain connects TRBV7-6 to TRBJ1-1; D gene ambiguous. V was clipped by 1 base and J by 0 bases, with 3 bases between them. The CDR3 extends over 13 amino acids. The germline V gene encodes CDR1 SGHVS and CDR2 FNYEAQ.

The CDR3 DNA reads TGTGCCTGGAGTGTACAGTGGAATGAGCAGTTCTTC. It translates to CAWSVQWNEQFF. V is TRBV30 and J is TRBJ2-1; D uncertain. The length of the CDR3 is 12 residues. The germline V gene encodes CDR1 GTSNPN and CDR2 SVGIG (reference sequence). Trimming took 0 bases from V and 7 from J, leaving 7 bases between them.

This clone was observed a few times. V gene TRBV30 combines with J gene TRBJ2-7, with 8 positions matching TRBD1. Germline V CDR1 and CDR2: GTSNPN, SVGIG (reference sequence). This CDR3 has 13 amino acids. The J segment lost 3 bases and the V segment lost 2 bases, leaving 3 bases of the junction unmatched. Written as DNA, the CDR3 is TGTGCCTGGAGTTTTGGACAGGGCTACGAGCAGTACTTC. The encoded protein is CAWSFGQGYEQYF.

Points on this clone: This sample includes further DNA sequences coding for the same CDR3. The gene calls are TRBV28 and TRBJ1-2, with D maybe TRBD1 (5 bases). Trimming stripped 5 bases from V and 4 bases from J, with 8 bases between. CDR1 is MDHEN and CDR2 is SYDVKM in the germline V gene. The CDR3 runs to 12 residues. CDR3 DNA: TGTGCCAGCAGTCTGGGGGGCTATGGCTACACCTTC. Its translation is CASSLGGYGYTF.